These 12 T cell receptor beta chains were sequenced from one sample in a study of blood T cell repertoires in COVID-19 (dated by TCRdb to the early 2020s). Library preparation was by the immunoSEQ multiplex PCR assay. This immuneACCESS table, as held by TCRdb, lists in-frame sequences with V and J called but not all clones. Of the missing ones, under half trace to an unresolved V gene in checked studies; the others have no known cause. For this sample the table gives 200,000 to 250,000 clones, of which about 93% were detected only once. In total, the top ten clones hold around 0.85% of the sample. Sequencing was performed on peripheral blood. These receptors were taken from a man aged 60-69 years with COVID-19, enrolled during active disease.

The gene calls are TRBV6-5 and TRBJ2-2, with TRBD1 matching over 11 bases. The junction had 6 bases not matched to a gene; V was cut back by 9 bases and J by 3 bases. The CDR3 loop spans 15 amino acids. From germline, CDR1 is MNHEY and CDR2 SVGAGI. CDR3 sequence reads: CASIPDRGHTGELFF. In DNA form, the CDR3 reads TGTGCCAGTATTCCGGACAGGGGGCACACCGGGGAGCTGTTTTTT.

The chain employs TRBV28 and TRBJ1-6, with no clear D. Per the germline V gene, CDR1 is MDHEN and CDR2 is SYDVKM. V was trimmed by 2 bases and J by 8 bases, leaving 10 bases between them. This CDR3 is 14 amino acids long. CDR3 coding DNA: TGTGCCAGCAGTTTAAATTTAGAGTATTCACCCCTCCACTTT. Its translation is CASSLNLEYSPLHF.

The chain recombines TRBV15 with TRBJ1-5; D possibly corresponds to TRBD1 (5 bases). There are 18 residues in the CDR3. V dropped 3 bases and J dropped 0 bases, with 18 bases sitting between them. The V gene's germline CDR1 is LNHNV and CDR2 YYDKDF (reference sequence). CDR3 sequence reads: CATSSTPGGVYSNQPQHF. In DNA form, the CDR3 reads TGTGCCACCAGCAGCACTCCGGGGGGGGTATATAGCAATCAGCCCCAGCATTTT.

V usage is TRBV6-5 and J usage is TRBJ2-1; 10 bases fit TRBD1. CDR1 MNHEY and CDR2 SVGAGI come from the germline V gene. This CDR3 region has 14 residues. The junction had 9 bases not matched to a gene; V was cut back by 9 bases and J by 7 bases. In DNA form, the CDR3 reads TGTGCCAGTACTCCGGGACAGGGGAAGAATGAGCAGTTCTTC. Protein: CASTPGQGKNEQFF.

This chain connects TRBV30 to TRBJ2-1; weak D call: TRBD2 (6 bases). The germline V and J ends were trimmed by 5 bases and 7 bases, with 18 bases remaining between them. Per the germline V gene, CDR1 is GTSNPN and CDR2 is SVGIG (reference sequence). The CDR3 contains 14 residues. The CDR3 sequence is CAWASTGTRNEQFF. The CDR3 region has the DNA TGTGCCTGGGCTTCCACCGGGACTCGGAATGAGCAGTTCTTC.

The CDR3 bases are TGTGCCAGCAGTGAATCAGGGTACCCCAAAAACATTCAGTACTTC. This encodes CASSESGYPKNIQYF. The chain has TRBV6-1 and TRBJ2-4; tentatively, D is TRBD1 (5 bases). This CDR3 comprises 15 residues. Deletions cut 2 bases from V and 2 bases from J, with 10 bases between. Germline-derived CDR1 and CDR2 are MNHNS and SASEGT.

This clone was observed once. J is TRBJ2-3 and V is TRBV2, with unresolved D. The germline V gene has CDR1 SNHLY and CDR2 FYNNEI. Trimming stripped 6 bases from V and 6 bases from J, with 10 bases between. The CDR3 consists of 12 residues. The CDR3 protein is CASSILEDTQYF. CDR3 DNA sequence: TGTGCCAGCAGCATTTTGGAGGATACGCAGTATTTT.

The V call is TRBV19, the J call TRBJ1-3; 8 bases line up with TRBD1. The junction had 4 bases not matched to a gene; V was cut back by 1 base and J by 5 bases. The germline V gene encodes CDR1 LNHDA and CDR2 SQIVND (reference sequence). The CDR3 sequence is 15 residues long. Written as DNA, the CDR3 is TGTGCCAGTAGTATAGTCCGACAGGGGAGAAACACCATATATTTT. Its protein product is CASSIVRQGRNTIYF.

The V gene is TRBV19, the J gene TRBJ1-2, with D uncertain. V gave up 4 bases and J gave up 4 bases, with 4 bases separating them. CDR1 is LNHDA, CDR2 SQIVND, per germline (reference sequence). The CDR3 length is 11 residues. The CDR3: CASSTSYGYTF. DNA of the CDR3: TGTGCCAGTAGTACCTCCTATGGCTACACCTTC.

The chain links TRBV2 to TRBJ1-6; D is unclear. Deletions cut 4 bases from V and 7 bases from J, with 14 bases between. The CDR3 has 15 residues. Germline V CDR1 and CDR2: SNHLY, FYNNEI. CDR3: CASSGAAAGNSPLHF. In DNA form, the CDR3 reads TGTGCCAGCAGTGGGGCCGCAGCGGGGAATTCACCCCTCCACTTT.

The chain combines TRBV19 with TRBJ1-1; D might be TRBD1 (5 bases). V shed 6 bases and J shed 1 base, with 9 bases lying between them. The CDR3 has 13 amino acids. Germline V CDR1 and CDR2: LNHDA, SQIVND (reference sequence). In DNA form, the CDR3 reads TGTGCCAGTAGGCCTACAGGGAACACTGAAGCTTTCTTT. Translated, it gives CASRPTGNTEAFF. Using reference TRBV19 and TRBJ1-1 for the parts outside the CDR3, the full variable domain is DGGITQSPKYLFRKEGQNVTLSCEQNLNHDAMYWYRQDPGQGLRLIYYSQIVNDFQKGDIAEGYSVSREKKESFPLTVTSAQKNPTAFYLCASRPTGNTEAFFGQGTRLTVV.

V gene TRBV9 combines with J gene TRBJ2-3; 14 bases are a match to TRBD2. Germline V CDR1 and CDR2: SGDLS, YYNGEE. V trimming: 4 bases; J trimming: 5 bases; junction bases outside the gene matches: 6. The CDR3 length is 16 residues. CDR3 nucleotides: TGTGCCAGCAGCCGAGGGACTAGCGGGGGCCAAGATACGCAGTATTTT. Protein: CASSRGTSGGQDTQYF.